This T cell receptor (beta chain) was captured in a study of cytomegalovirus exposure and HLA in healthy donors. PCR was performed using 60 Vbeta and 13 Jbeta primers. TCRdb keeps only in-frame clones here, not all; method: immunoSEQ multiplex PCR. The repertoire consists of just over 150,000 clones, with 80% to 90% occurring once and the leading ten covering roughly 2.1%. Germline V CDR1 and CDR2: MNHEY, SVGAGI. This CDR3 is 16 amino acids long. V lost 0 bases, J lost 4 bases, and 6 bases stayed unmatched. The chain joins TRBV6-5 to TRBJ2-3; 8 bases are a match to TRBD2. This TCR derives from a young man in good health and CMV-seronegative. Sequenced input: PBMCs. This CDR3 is CASSYSSRGGADTQYF. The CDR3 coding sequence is TGTGCCAGCAGTTACTCGTCCCGGGGGGGGGCAGATACGCAGTATTTT.